This T cell receptor (beta chain) appears in the sequencing data of a study of cytomegalovirus exposure and HLA in healthy donors. Per the germline V gene, CDR1 is GTSNPN and CDR2 is SVGIG (reference sequence). Trimming removed 0 bases from V and 2 bases from J, with 7 bases in between. This CDR3 spans 14 amino acids. General study points: Cytomegalovirus association was assigned to more than 150 TCR beta chains.

Worth noting for this clone: Its antigen remains unknown.

A multiplex PCR was run with 60 Vbeta primers and 13 Jbeta primers. Generated by immunoSEQ multiplex PCR, the TCRdb table keeps only in-frame clones and is missing some. The data contain about 43,000 clones, around 65% of them singletons. What was sequenced was PBMCs. This receptor was taken from a human donor in good health. V usage is TRBV30 and J usage is TRBJ2-2; D is possibly TRBD2 (5 bases). This CDR3 is CAWSVRENTGELFF. CDR3 nucleotide sequence: TGTGCCTGGAGTGTACGGGAAAACACCGGGGAGCTGTTTTTT. Variable domain in full (rest from reference TRBV30 and TRBJ2-2): SQTIHQWPATLVQPVGSPLSLECTVEGTSNPNLYWYRQAAGRGLQLLFYSVGIGQISSEVPQNLSASRPQDRQFILSSKKLLLSDSGFYLCAWSVRENTGELFFGEGSRLTVL.